The rows below give T cell receptor beta chains drawn from one sample of a study of cytomegalovirus exposure and HLA in healthy donors. Produced via immunoSEQ multiplex PCR; TCRdb's table is partial and in-frame only. This repertoire shows about 120,000 clones, roughly two thirds found once; its top ten account for 8% to 10%. The sample comprised PBMCs. Source of these receptors: a man younger than 30 in good health and CMV-seropositive. The CDR3 runs from the conserved cysteine through the conserved F or W. A D gene is named only where the DNA matches it firmly. Some rows mark clone size as missing; the rest say once, few, many or name a class of expanded clone.

size	V	J	D	DNA	CDR3
NA	TRBV5-1	TRBJ2-1	TRBD2	TGCGCCAGCAGCTTGCGCGGGGGAACCGACAATGAGCAGTTCTTC	CASSLRGGTDNEQFF
NA	TRBV5-1	TRBJ1-4	TRBD1	TGCGCCAGCAGCCTCGGGACAGTTGCAACTAATGAAAAACTGTTTTTT	CASSLGTVATNEKLFF
NA	TRBV5-6	TRBJ2-3	NA	TGTGCCAGCAGCTTGTTCCGGGTCACAGATACGCAGTATTTT	CASSLFRVTDTQYF
NA	TRBV28	TRBJ1-1	NA	TGTGCCAGCAGTTTATGGGGGCGACTGGGGGGGGAGAACACTGAAGCTTTCTTT	CASSLWGRLGGENTEAFF
NA	TRBV19	TRBJ2-2	NA	TGTGCCAGTATAGTGGGGCCCGGGGAGCTGTTTTTT	CASIVGPGELFF
once	TRBV7-2	TRBJ2-3	NA	TGTGCCAGCAGCTTCGCGGAGCAGGGAATATACACAGATACGCAGTATTTT	CASSFAEQGIYTDTQYF
NA	TRBV11-3	TRBJ1-3	NA	TGTGCCAGCTCCCCAAACAGGGTCTCTGGAAACACCATATATTTT	CASSPNRVSGNTIYF
NA	TRBV5-6	TRBJ2-1	TRBD2	TGTGCCAGCAGGATCCGGGGAGGCGGGGGCTCCTACAATGAGCAGTTCTTC	CASRIRGGGGSYNEQFF
NA	TRBV29-1	TRBJ1-1	NA	TGCAGCGTAGCGGATGCTGAAGCTTTCTTT	CSVADAEAFF
once	TRBV7-9	TRBJ2-3	TRBD2	TGTGCCAGCATGAGAGCGGGGAGCACAGATACGCAGTATTTT	CASMRAGSTDTQYF
few	TRBV7-9	TRBJ1-4	NA	TGTGCCAGCAGCTTAACCGTTTCACAGGGCTTTATTTTT	CASSLTVSQGFIF
NA	TRBV7-7	TRBJ2-2	TRBD1	TGTGCCAGCAGCCGGACAGGCGCCGGGGAGCTGTTTTTT	CASSRTGAGELFF
NA	TRBV15	TRBJ1-2	TRBD1	TGTGCCACCAGCAGAGATTTCGGGTTTAACAGGGGCCCTGCTAACTATGGCTACACCTTC	CATSRDFGFNRGPANYGYTF
NA	TRBV4-1	TRBJ1-4	TRBD1	TGCGCCAGCAGCCTCCGGACAGGTGAAAAACTGTTTTTT	CASSLRTGEKLFF
few	TRBV6-1	TRBJ1-2	NA	TGTGCCAGCAGTGGGCTCCTGGGAGCTCACTATGGCTACACCTTC	CASSGLLGAHYGYTF
NA	TRBV28	TRBJ2-5	TRBD1	TGTGCCAGCAGTCGAAGACAGGGGGCGAGAGAGACCCAGTACTTC	CASSRRQGARETQYF
NA	TRBV6-5	TRBJ2-1	NA	TGTGCCAGCAGTTCTAGCTGGGGGGACAATGAGCAGTTCTTC	CASSSSWGDNEQFF
medium-sized	TRBV6-4	TRBJ2-2	TRBD2	TGTGCCAGCAGTGACTCGGCGGGGGGGAGCACCGGGGAGCTGTTTTTT	CASSDSAGGSTGELFF
NA	TRBV6-5	TRBJ2-7	TRBD1	TGTGCCAGCAGTTACGGACAGGGGAGCTCCTACGAGCAGTACTTC	CASSYGQGSSYEQYF
few	TRBV5-1	TRBJ2-5	TRBD2	TGCGCCAGCAGCCTAAGACTAGCGGGGGGCCAAGAGACCCAGTACTTC	CASSLRLAGGQETQYF
NA	TRBV6-5	TRBJ1-4	TRBD1	TGTGCCAGCAGTGACGACAGGGTGCAGGAAAAGCTGTTTTTT	CASSDDRVQEKLFF
NA	TRBV6-6	TRBJ2-5	TRBD2	TGTGCCAGTGGACGGCTTGAGCGGGAGCAGTACTTC	CASGRLEREQYF
few	TRBV4-2	TRBJ2-7	TRBD1	TGTGCCAGCAGGTACAGTATACAGGGGGTATACGAGCAGTACTTC	CASRYSIQGVYEQYF
few	TRBV30	TRBJ1-5	TRBD1	TGTGCCTGGAGTGCCTCCGGGACAGGGGGCCCCTTTCGGCCCCAGCATTTT	CAWSASGTGGPFRPQHF
NA	TRBV7-9	TRBJ1-5	TRBD1	TGTGCCAGCAGCTTAGGACAGGGGGGTCAGCCCCAGCATTTT	CASSLGQGGQPQHF
few	TRBV5-4	TRBJ2-2	NA	TGTGCCAGCAGCTTGCCTAACCCGGGGACCGGGGAGCTGTTTTTT	CASSLPNPGTGELFF
once	TRBV11-2	TRBJ2-1	TRBD2	TGTGCCAGCAGCTCCAGGACTAGCGGGGTTTACAATGAGCAGTTCTTC	CASSSRTSGVYNEQFF
NA	TRBV7-2	TRBJ1-5	NA	TGTGCCAGCAGCTTCGGTGGGGGCAGTCAGCCCCAGCATTTT	CASSFGGGSQPQHF
NA	TRBV5-6	TRBJ2-4	TRBD1	TGTGCCAGCAGCGAACCCGGGACAGGGGTAAACATTCAGTACTTC	CASSEPGTGVNIQYF
few	TRBV6-1	TRBJ2-7	NA	TGTGCCAGCAGTGAAGCTCAGGGAGGTTCTTACGAGCAGTACTTC	CASSEAQGGSYEQYF
NA	TRBV5-1	TRBJ2-1	TRBD1	TGCGCCAGCAGCCCATCGCAGGGGGAGCGCAATGAGCAGTTCTTC	CASSPSQGERNEQFF
NA	TRBV4-1	TRBJ1-5	TRBD1	TGCGCCAGCAGCCGGGAAAAAACGGGACAGGGGCATCAGCCCCAGCATTTT	CASSREKTGQGHQPQHF
NA	TRBV4-1	TRBJ2-2	NA	TGCGCCAGCAGCCAAGATTTTCGAGGGCGGGGTACCGGGGAGCTGTTTTTT	CASSQDFRGRGTGELFF
NA	TRBV15	TRBJ1-2	TRBD1	TGTGCCACCAGATGGGGACAGGGGAGTATGAGCGGCTACACCTTC	CATRWGQGSMSGYTF
NA	TRBV2	TRBJ1-2	TRBD1	TGTGCCAGCAGGCACAACAGGGGGGACTATGGCTACACCTTC	CASRHNRGDYGYTF
NA	TRBV5-1	TRBJ1-2	NA	TGCGCCAGCAGCTTAGCAGGGCACTATGGCTACACCTTC	CASSLAGHYGYTF
NA	TRBV28	TRBJ2-5	NA	TGTGCCAGCAGTTTACTCGGGGAGACCCAGTACTTC	CASSLLGETQYF
once	TRBV6-5	TRBJ2-1	TRBD2	TGTGCCAGCAGCCCCCTAGCGGGGGGGAAAAATGAGCAGTTCTTC	CASSPLAGGKNEQFF
NA	TRBV27	TRBJ2-7	TRBD2	TGTGCCAGCAGTTTCTTCAGCGGGACCTACGAGCAGTACTTC	CASSFFSGTYEQYF
few	TRBV7-9	TRBJ2-3	TRBD2	TGTGCCAGCAGCTTTCACGGGGGGGGCCGGGATACGCAGTATTTT	CASSFHGGGRDTQYF
NA	TRBV6-6	TRBJ2-3	NA	TGTGCCAGCAGTTACGAAGACAGTACGCAGTATTTT	CASSYEDSTQYF
NA	TRBV6-5	TRBJ1-3	NA	TGTGCCAGCAGCCTAGCTGGGACTGGAAACACCATATATTTT	CASSLAGTGNTIYF
NA	TRBV6-5	TRBJ2-7	TRBD1	TGTGCCAGCAGGGGGACAGTGACCTCCTACGAGCAGTACTTC	CASRGTVTSYEQYF
NA	TRBV2	TRBJ1-5	TRBD1	TGTGCCAGCAGTTCCGACAGGGAAGGTCAGCCCCAGCATTTT	CASSSDREGQPQHF
few	TRBV28	TRBJ2-1	NA	TGTGCCAGCAGTTTACTCGACAGGACCGCGGCTGAGCAGTTCTTC	CASSLLDRTAAEQFF
NA	TRBV5-4	TRBJ2-5	TRBD1	TGTGCCAGCAGCTTCCCGACAGGGTTGGATCAAGAGACCCAGTACTTC	CASSFPTGLDQETQYF
few	TRBV28	TRBJ1-1	NA	TGTGCCAGCAGCCTTATTGGGGCATCCGGACAGATGAACACTGAAGCTTTCTTT	CASSLIGASGQMNTEAFF
few	TRBV19	TRBJ1-4	NA	TGTGCCAGTAGTATACCGGGGGTAAGGGAAAAACTGTTTTTT	CASSIPGVREKLFF
NA	TRBV25-1	TRBJ2-4	NA	TGTGCCAGCAGTGAATGGCAGGCGACAAAAGCCAAAAACATTCAGTACTTC	CASSEWQATKAKNIQYF
NA	TRBV6-1	TRBJ1-5	NA	TGTGCCAGCAGGCCCAACCAGGCGGGTCAGCCCCAGCATTTT	CASRPNQAGQPQHF
few	TRBV27	TRBJ2-5	NA	TGTGCCAGCAGTCCCCGGCGGGGGCGACAAGAGACCCAGTACTTC	CASSPRRGRQETQYF
NA	TRBV5-5	TRBJ1-1	NA	TGTGCCAGCAGCTTGGCCTTGAACACTGAAGCTTTCTTT	CASSLALNTEAFF
NA	TRBV10-3	TRBJ1-2	TRBD1	TGTGCCATCAGTGAGGGGACAGTCTATAACTATGGCTACACCTTC	CAISEGTVYNYGYTF
NA	TRBV30	TRBJ2-7	TRBD1	TGTGCCTGGAGCCCATACCGGACAGGACGTACCTACGAGCAGTACTTC	CAWSPYRTGRTYEQYF
few	TRBV7-9	TRBJ2-6	TRBD2	TGTGCCAGCAGCCTAATACTAGCGTCCGGGGCCAACGTCCTGACTTTC	CASSLILASGANVLTF
NA	TRBV15	TRBJ1-1	NA	TGTGCCACCAGCGGAGGTGGAGGGACGAACACTGAAGCTTTCTTT	CATSGGGGTNTEAFF
NA	TRBV6-5	TRBJ1-6	NA	TGTGCCAGCAGTTACTCGAACAGGGAGCGATCACCCCTCCACTTT	CASSYSNRERSPLHF
NA	TRBV29-1	TRBJ1-6	NA	TGCAGCGTTGAGGGGACTACTCTGCATTCACCCCTCCACTTT	CSVEGTTLHSPLHF
NA	TRBV14	TRBJ2-1	TRBD2	TGTGCCAGCAGTCCTAGCGGGGGGCCTTTTTACAATGAGCAGTTCTTC	CASSPSGGPFYNEQFF
many	TRBV4-2	TRBJ2-7	TRBD1	TGTGCCAGCAGCCAAGATGTGGGACAGTTTTCCTACGAGCAGTACTTC	CASSQDVGQFSYEQYF